This entry concerns a single T cell receptor (beta chain). It lacks a known antigen. No qualities accompany the bases; no much larger clone lies one base away. In the germline V gene, CDR1 corresponds to SGHDN and CDR2 to FVKESK. V loses 6 bases at its end and J loses 8 bases; junction bases beyond the gene matches: 13. The CDR3 holds 15 amino acids from the cysteine to the phenylalanine. CDR3 DNA is the only sequence kept; it has 45 bases, read in frame from the first base. Receptor libraries were prepared by the immunoSEQ multiplex PCR assay. For the multiplex PCR, a mixture combining 60 forward primers for TCR Vbeta segments and 13 reverse primers for TCR Jbeta segments was used. Amplification of the CDR3 region of rearranged TCR beta genes was performed with a multiplex PCR assay on genomic DNA. The amplified TCR beta libraries were sequenced on the Illumina HiSeq System as 87-base-pair reads. As for the authors' bioinformatics: A later analysis counted some 74 million unique TCR beta chains across the 650 to 700 repertoires, and around 9.9 million of these chains were shared by at least two donors. A nearest-neighbor algorithm error-corrected the raw reads and collapsed the reads into unique sequences, merging closely related sequences to remove PCR and sequencing errors. CDR3 sequences were aligned to IMGT reference sequences to assign V, D and J gene segments. For a sequence to be retained, at least a six-nucleotide match to both a V gene segment and a J gene segment was required. Rearrangements were called productive when the CDR3 lacked stop codons and stayed in frame with V and J; all others were non-productive. Following IMGT convention, CDR3 was defined as the stretch from the second conserved V-encoded cysteine up to the conserved J-encoded phenylalanine. In an earlier analysis of approximately 500 of the donors, sequences lacking an unambiguous match to a single V gene segment were excluded. In an earlier analysis of some 590 of the donors, a V segment was called functional when productive rearrangements were above 56.7%, and segregating when the standard deviation between donors exceeded 5%. A statistical classification framework was built for diagnosing cytomegalovirus status from the catalog of TCR beta chain sequences. In a later analysis, V and J genes were assigned by comparing TCR nucleotide sequences against IMGT/GENE-DB human TR gene sequences. In a later analysis, CDR3 sequences and most-parsimonious VDJ recombination scenarios were assigned using the TCRdist pipeline. In a later analysis, every TCR beta chain was defined by the combination of its CDR3 amino acid sequence and its V-gene family, and reads without a unique V-gene family were dropped. As a way to deal with suspected cross-contamination and a sequencing artifact, a later analysis dropped more than 500 nucleotide sequences that were highly shared and had low generation probability. A later analysis calculated a clonal expansion index for each public chain from normalized within-repertoire ranks of inferred template counts. A later analysis computed generation probabilities with a VDJ recombination model fitted to out-of-frame rearrangements, and checked the results against IGoR. In a later analysis, hypergeometric tests were used to score TCR-TCR, TCR-HLA and TCR-CMV co-occurrence, with a repertoire-size bias correction applied to TCR pairs. A later analysis estimated false discovery rates by permuting HLA or CMV assignments 20 times. In a later analysis, co-occurring TCRs were grouped using DBSCAN, and TCRdist sequence similarity was added for clustering within HLA-allele-positive subsets. Repertoires with fewer than 30,000 or more than 120,000 public chains, plus five repertoires with anomalous nucleotide sharing, were excluded from co-occurrence clustering. Imported from immuneACCESS, the table was reduced by TCRdb to in-frame sequences with V and J called. These copies leave out some clones; in studies compared against another copy, an unresolved V gene accounts for under half, and the cause of the remainder is not known. That table gives V, J and clone size, and the DNA gave D and trimming. This sample holds around 150,000 clones; 70% to 90% were observed only once. More than 2% of the sample is in the top ten clones.

In total, about 650 healthy bone marrow donors made up the cohort. At the time of sampling, all cohort members were nominally healthy, though unrecorded immune exposures were likely present. The donor was CMV seropositive and was included in the group of 290 or so seropositive cohort members. Every donor gave a peripheral blood sample, and the peripheral blood mononuclear cells from that sample were used for TCR beta sequencing. Genomic DNA extraction from the blood cell samples was performed with the Qiagen DNeasy Blood Extraction Kit. This specimen comes from a study of cytomegalovirus exposure and HLA in healthy donors (dated by TCRdb to 2015 to 2018). Background on the whole study: In an earlier analysis of approximately 500 of the donors, 276 Gb of sequence data and 90 million to 130 million unique TCR beta sequences from 150 million to 200 million T cells were reported. About 280 gigabases of sequencing data and 91 million or so unique TCR sequences made up an early release that covered several hundred HLA-typed donors. Of the roughly 390 genotyped donors, 65% to 90% fell in the genetic ancestry cluster associated with self-reported Caucasian donors. The study was designed to test whether signatures of past pathogen exposure could be identified by cataloging public T cell receptors. The study profiled the T cell repertoires of hundreds of subjects by immunosequencing and related them to cytomegalovirus serostatus. Along with the approximately 700-subject first cohort, a separate validation cohort of over a hundred different subjects was used. To predict cytomegalovirus infection status, the study brought together high-throughput TCR immunosequencing, statistical association of individual TCRs with disease status, and machine learning. To study patterns of TCR occurrence, a later analysis re-analyzed previously published TCR beta repertoires from around 700 donors and added high-resolution HLA genotyping. In the later analysis, no new phenotypic data were used to find candidate immune exposures; instead, reliance was placed on TCR beta sequences and their occurrence across donors. An earlier analysis of around 640 of the donors used high-throughput TCR beta sequencing to judge whether each TCR beta V gene segment behaved as functional or pseudogenic. Donor age, sex, ethnicity and CMV serostatus were collected together with the repertoire data. Genome-wide SNP genotypes for about three fifths of the roughly 670 donors were used in a later genetic analysis, which treated that subset as a discovery cohort. Every repertoire in the discovery cohort had been generated on one and the same sequencing platform. Class I and class II HLA loci were covered by the typing at four-digit resolution. The number of donors typed differed by locus, with about 629-630 for A, B, C, DRB1 and DQB1, roughly 520 for DQA1, approximately 580 for DPA1, and over 400 for DPB1. Because of strong linkage in the cohort, five DR-DQ haplotypes were treated as single units for association and clustering. On average, around 230,000 unique TCR beta nucleotide sequences were sequenced per donor among about 400 genotyped donors of the cohort, with approximately 18% of those sequences being non-productive.

The study at large found these results: The cohort was sequenced for TCR beta chains only, and without alpha or paired-chain data the features that could be detected were limited. At a false discovery rate of 0.05, a later analysis linked approximately 18,000 TCR beta sequences to specific HLA alleles. CMV serostatus was the only immune exposure information available for the cohort. Roughly uniform sequencing depth across donors was assumed in presence/absence analyses, although this assumption may not hold. The 87-base-pair reads could not distinguish some IMGT-functional V segments, including TRBV6-2 and TRBV6-3, so those segments were excluded. A cluster of highly shared sequence variants was judged likely to be a technical artifact of the sequencing pipeline. Across donors, most TCR sequences were observed very rarely, whereas some public TCRs were present in many individuals. A later analysis found that HLA-associated TCR beta chains were more clonally expanded and had lower generation probabilities than equally common non-associated chains. Linkage disequilibrium might explain the correlated functional status among segregating V segments, but an unknown experimental factor could not be excluded. A further reported finding was that TCR beta sequences accurately predicted the HLA-A and HLA-B alleles for most subjects in the first cohort. An earlier analysis of around 500 of the donors showed that most TCR beta V segments appeared in productive rearrangements either about 90% or about 30% of the time, which broadly matched IMGT annotations. In a later analysis, the rate of TCR association differed among HLA loci, with DRB1 alleles having the most associated TCRs and HLA-C alleles having the fewest. Cytomegalovirus status was reported to be diagnosed by the classifier with high specificity and sensitivity in both the original and validation cohorts. A later genetic analysis associated a missense DCLRE1C variant with V-gene and J-gene trimming of TCR beta chains, and an independent cohort replicated the association. HLA typing was unavailable for some donors at each locus, so association tests used only the typed subset. In vitro tests confirmed that a few of the cytomegalovirus-associated TCR beta chains recognize cytomegalovirus antigens. It was suggested by the authors that the approach could potentially be generalized to other disease states and immunological phenotypes. In a later analysis, several top co-occurrence clusters were reported to appear linked to parvovirus B19, influenza, CMV and Epstein-Barr virus. In a later analysis, most CMV-associated TCR beta chains were found to appear HLA-restricted, with HLA associations seemingly driven largely by CMV exposure. Some 16 rarely observed V segments, including chromosome 9 orphons, were excluded from the earlier analysis of several hundred of the donors because counts were too low. Strong co-occurrence of HLA alleles, especially DR and DQ, made assigning TCR associations to individual alleles difficult. Compared with the approximately 710-donor mean, donors in an Asian-associated ancestry cluster had fewer N-insertions in productive TCRs, according to a later genetic analysis. A total of 150 or so TCR beta chains were listed by the study as associated with cytomegalovirus.

Sequenced sample: PBMCs. The sequence was obtained from a man in his late teens or twenties in good health and CMV-seropositive. Recombination linked TRBV14 to TRBJ2-1; TRBD1 agrees with 7 junctional bases. The base sequence is TGTGCCAGCAGTCTCACAGGGGTTAGACTTGATGAGCAGTTCTTC. This encodes CASSLTGVRLDEQFF.